A single sample gave rise to the 27 T cell receptor beta chains below, sequenced in a study of blood T cell repertoires in COVID-19. Assay: immunoSEQ multiplex PCR; the TCRdb copy retains only in-frame clones and omits some. The sample consists of about 330,000 clones, over 70% of them appearing once. The sample comprised peripheral blood. The receptors were gathered from a woman in her 50s with acute or convalescent COVID-19.

There are many counts of this clone. The chain couples TRBV29-1 to TRBJ2-7, with a possible D match to TRBD2 (5 bases). CDR3 length equals 12 residues. Trimming shortened V by 6 bases and J by 1 base, and 10 bases separated the two germline ends. The germline gives CDR1 SQVTM, CDR2 ANQGSEA. CDR3 nucleotide sequence: TGCAGCGTGATACTAGTTTCCTACGAGCAGTACTTC. Its translation is CSVILVSYEQYF.

The sample holds one count of this clone. The CDR3 nucleotides read TGTGCTAGTGGTCCTTCGGGACTGGCAAATCAGCCCCAGCATTTT. This gives the protein CASGPSGLANQPQHF. The rearrangement uses TRBV12-5 and TRBJ1-5; a possible D gene is TRBD1 (5 bases). CDR1 and CDR2 from the germline V gene are LGHNT and FRNRAP. Trimming took off 5 bases at V and 4 bases at J, with 15 bases between the two ends. CDR3 length equals 15 residues.

The chain's CDR3 is CASSPFRQAFPPYEQYV. Here the CDR3 DNA reads TGTGCCAGCTCACCATTTAGACAGGCTTTTCCTCCCTACGAGCAGTACGTC. V is TRBV18 and J is TRBJ2-7; tentative D call: TRBD1 (6 bases). CDR1 is KGHSH and CDR2 is LQKENI in the germline V gene. The CDR3 runs to 17 residues. The germline V and J ends were trimmed by 2 bases and 2 bases, with 19 bases remaining between them.

The chain recombines TRBV6-1 with TRBJ1-5; unclear D gene. The CDR3 consists of 14 residues. Germline V gives CDR1 MNHNS, CDR2 SASEGT. V was trimmed by 1 base and J by 0 bases, leaving 4 bases between them. CDR3 loop: CASSEGSSNQPQHF. The CDR3 DNA reads as TGTGCCAGCAGTGAAGGTAGTAGCAATCAGCCCCAGCATTTT.

The CDR3 loop reads CASKNGGYTF. CDR3 in DNA: TGTGCCAGCAAGAACGGTGGCTACACCTTC. This chain joins TRBV6-5 and TRBJ1-2; D unclear. Germline-derived CDR1 and CDR2 are MNHEY and SVGAGI. V was shortened by 7 bases and J by 7 bases, with 7 bases between the two germline ends. The CDR3 loop spans 10 amino acids.

The chain has TRBV9 and TRBJ2-1, with D possibly being TRBD2 (5 bases). Germline lookup yields CDR1 SGDLS and CDR2 YYNGEE. V lost 4 bases and J 9 bases, leaving 20 bases between the germline ends. The CDR3 runs to 15 residues. The CDR3 DNA is TGTGCCAGCAGCCCCGAGCGGATCGGGGAGATTGAGCAGTTCTTC. Translating gives CASSPERIGEIEQFF.

This clone has a single count. The chain carries TRBV6-1 and TRBJ2-4; TRBD1 matches 9 bases. The CDR3 length is 14 residues. Per the germline V gene, CDR1 is MNHNS and CDR2 is SASEGT. With 2 bases clipped from V and 7 bases from J, the junction kept 3 bases outside the gene matches. This chain's CDR3 is CASSETGGYNIQYF. In DNA form, the CDR3 reads TGTGCCAGCAGTGAAACAGGGGGCTATAACATTCAGTACTTC.

V is TRBV15 and J is TRBJ2-7, with D hard to call. Germline-derived CDR1 and CDR2 are LNHNV and YYDKDF (reference sequence). V lost 5 bases and J 6 bases, leaving 17 bases between the germline ends. The CDR3 sequence is 14 residues long. Written as DNA, the CDR3 is TGTGCCACCAGCCCCATTTTAGTACGGGTCGAGCAGTACTTC. Translating gives CATSPILVRVEQYF.

This clone has just a few counts. The gene calls are TRBV5-1 and TRBJ2-1; TRBD1 matches 9 bases. CDR1 is SGHRS and CDR2 is YFSETQ in the germline V gene. V lost 3 bases, J lost 7 bases, and 8 bases stayed unmatched. The CDR3 is made up of 15 amino acids. The CDR3 loop is CASSSTGTGKNEQFF. The CDR3 coding sequence is TGCGCCAGCAGCTCTACAGGGACAGGGAAGAATGAGCAGTTCTTC. The complete variable domain, with remaining parts taken from reference TRBV5-1 and TRBJ2-1, reads KAGVTQTPRYLIKTRGQQVTLSCSPISGHRSVSWYQQTPGQGLQFLFEYFSETQRNKGNFPGRFSGRQFSNSRSEMNVSTLELGDSALYLCASSSTGTGKNEQFFGPGTRLTVL.

The rearrangement uses TRBV14 and TRBJ2-3; 10 bases map to TRBD2. The J segment lost 0 bases and the V segment lost 5 bases, leaving 8 bases of the junction unmatched. The CDR3 covers 17 residues. Germline V gives CDR1 SGHDN, CDR2 FVKESK. The CDR3 DNA is TGTGCCAGCAGCGTCCGAACTAGCGGGATAAGCACAGATACGCAGTATTTT. This encodes CASSVRTSGISTDTQYF.

The chain joins TRBV30 to TRBJ1-1; perhaps TRBD1 as D (5 bases). Germline lookup yields CDR1 GTSNPN and CDR2 SVGIG (reference sequence). V was trimmed by 2 bases and J by 0 bases, leaving 10 bases between them. This CDR3 comprises 14 residues. This CDR3 reads CAWSWGTMNTEAFF. In nucleotides, the CDR3 is TGTGCCTGGAGTTGGGGCACGATGAACACTGAAGCTTTCTTT. The variable domain in full, with the rest retrieved from reference TRBV30 and TRBJ1-1, is SQTIHQWPATLVQPVGSPLSLECTVEGTSNPNLYWYRQAAGRGLQLLFYSVGIGQISSEVPQNLSASRPQDRQFILSSKKLLLSDSGFYLCAWSWGTMNTEAFFGQGTRLTVV.

The chain combines TRBV11-3 with TRBJ2-2; D is undetermined. Germline-derived CDR1 and CDR2 are SGHNT and YENEEA. Trimming removed 4 bases from V and 7 bases from J, with 7 bases in between. This CDR3 contains 12 residues. The CDR3 loop is CASSYFDGELFF. The DNA for the CDR3 is TGTGCCAGCAGCTACTTCGACGGGGAGCTGTTTTTT.

The V gene is TRBV9, the J gene TRBJ1-1; possibly TRBD1 for D (5 bases). Per germline, CDR1 SGDLS and CDR2 YYNGEE. V shed 2 bases and J shed 5 bases, with 10 bases lying between them. The CDR3 totals 13 residues. CDR3 amino acids: CASSVFDRTEAFF. The CDR3 DNA reads as TGTGCCAGCAGCGTGTTCGACAGAACTGAAGCTTTCTTT.

The genes are TRBV3-1 (or the pseudogene TRBV3-2) and TRBJ2-3; 10 positions agree with TRBD2. This CDR3 is 19 amino acids long. J was trimmed by 2 bases and V by 0 bases; bases with no gene match: 11. Germline lookup yields CDR1 LGHDT and CDR2 YNNKEL (reference sequence). Written as DNA, the CDR3 is TGTGCCAGCAGCCAAGAAGATTCAGGACTAGCGGACTCCACAGATACGCAGTATTTT. Translating gives CASSQEDSGLADSTDTQYF.

CDR3 nucleotide sequence: TGTGCCTGGAGTATGAGGGAGGGCCAAAGGTTCTACAATGAGCAGTTCTTC. Its translation is CAWSMREGQRFYNEQFF. V gene TRBV30 combines with J gene TRBJ2-1; TRBD2 matches at 7 bases. CDR1 is GTSNPN and CDR2 is SVGIG in the germline V gene (reference sequence). The CDR3 runs 17 residues. V shed 2 bases and J 3 bases; nucleotides not matched to a gene: 13.

The rearrangement joins TRBV11-2 to TRBJ2-3; 7 nucleotides match TRBD1. The V gene's germline CDR1 is SGHAT and CDR2 FQNNGV. The trim removed 4 bases at V and 2 bases at J, leaving 6 bases unmatched. The CDR3 has 15 residues. The CDR3 spells CASSSGTAITDTQYF. The CDR3 DNA sequence: TGTGCCAGCAGCTCCGGGACAGCCATCACAGATACGCAGTATTTT.

V is TRBV6-5 and J is TRBJ2-5; no clear D gene. V was cut by 5 bases and J by 1 base, with 11 bases left in between. The CDR3 runs to 14 residues. Germline CDR1 MNHEY, CDR2 SVGAGI. CDR3 protein: CASSPSTVQETQYF. Here the CDR3 DNA reads TGTGCCAGCAGTCCTTCCACTGTCCAAGAGACCCAGTACTTC.

This clone has more than one count but fewer than ten. The V call is TRBV5-1, the J call TRBJ1-5; TRBD1 aligns across 8 bases. The CDR3 has 16 amino acids. Trimming cost V 0 bases and J 6 bases; bases outside gene matches: 8. The germline CDR1 and CDR2 sequences are SGHRS and YFSETQ. CDR3 sequence (DNA): TGCGCCAGCAGCTTGGATGGCAGGGGGCTTGGTCAGCCCCAGCATTTT. This codes for CASSLDGRGLGQPQHF.

The V call is TRBV4-2, the J call TRBJ1-3, with 7 bases that match TRBD1. Germline V gene sequence: CDR1 LGHNA, CDR2 YNFKEQ. This CDR3 spans 15 amino acids. The V segment lost 5 bases and the J segment 1 base; nucleotides outside the gene matches: 5. CDR3 in DNA: TGTGCCAGCAGCTTAGACAGGGCATCTGGAAACACCATATATTTT. Protein: CASSLDRASGNTIYF.

This rearrangement joins TRBV5-6 to TRBJ1-1; 9 bases agree with TRBD1. CDR1 and CDR2 from the germline V gene are SGHDT and YYEEEE. Trimming at V came to 4 bases and at J to 5 bases, leaving 6 bases not matched to a gene. The CDR3 is 14 residues long. CDR3 sequence reads: CASSVWDRATEAFF. In DNA form, the CDR3 reads TGTGCCAGCAGCGTATGGGACAGGGCTACTGAAGCTTTCTTT.

The chain links TRBV5-6 to TRBJ1-1, with D possibly matching TRBD1 (6 bases). Per germline, CDR1 SGHDT and CDR2 YYEEEE. Trimming took 2 bases from V and 1 from J, leaving 9 bases between them. The CDR3 consists of 14 residues. DNA for the CDR3: TGTGCCAGCAGCTTCAGGGGTTGGAACACTGAAGCTTTCTTT. The encoded protein is CASSFRGWNTEAFF.

The genes are TRBV2 and TRBJ2-3, with D possibly being TRBD1 (6 bases). This CDR3 spans 14 amino acids. The germline CDR1 and CDR2 sequences are SNHLY and FYNNEI. V shed 2 bases and J shed 3 bases, with 9 bases lying between them. CDR3: CASSELRGTDTQYF. The CDR3 nucleotides read TGTGCCAGCAGTGAATTGAGGGGGACAGATACGCAGTATTTT.

The chain is built from TRBV20-1 and TRBJ1-2; the D gene is possibly TRBD1 (5 bases). The CDR3 runs to 11 residues. CDR1 and CDR2 from the germline V gene are DFQATT and SNEGSKA (reference sequence). V was shortened by 7 bases and J by 2 bases, with 8 bases between the two germline ends. CDR3 region: CSGTPNYGYTF. The CDR3 nucleotides read TGCAGTGGGACACCAAACTATGGCTACACCTTC.

J is TRBJ1-4 and V is TRBV6-5; 7 bases line up with TRBD1. Germline values: CDR1 MNHEY, CDR2 SVGAGI. The CDR3 loop spans 16 amino acids. J lost 3 bases, V lost 2 bases, and 6 bases had no gene match. The CDR3 spells CASSYVTGVANEKLFF. The CDR3 DNA sequence: TGTGCCAGCAGTTACGTTACAGGGGTAGCTAATGAAAAACTGTTTTTT.

CDR3 residues: CASSATGAGGQPQHF. DNA for the CDR3: TGTGCCAGCAGCGCGACAGGGGCCGGGGGTCAGCCCCAGCATTTT. The rearrangement links TRBV28 to TRBJ1-5, with TRBD1 matching over 8 bases. Losses at the gene ends were 6 bases for V and 6 bases for J; bases not matched to a gene: 10. Germline V lookup: CDR1 MDHEN, CDR2 SYDVKM. The CDR3 contains 15 residues.

A single count supports this clone. The genes are TRBV18 and TRBJ2-6; TRBD1 agrees at 7 bases. CDR1 and CDR2 from the germline V gene are KGHSH and LQKENI. Losses at the gene ends were 2 bases for V and 0 bases for J; bases not matched to a gene: 4. This CDR3 spans 17 amino acids. DNA for the CDR3: TGTGCCAGCTCACCAGGACAGGCTGACTCTGGGGCCAACGTCCTGACTTTC. Protein product: CASSPGQADSGANVLTF. Full variable domain (outside the CDR3, taken from reference TRBV18 and TRBJ2-6): NAGVMQNPRHLVRRRGQEARLRCSPMKGHSHVYWYRQLPEEGLKFMVYLQKENIIDESGMPKERFSAEFPKEGPSILRIQQVVRGDSAAYFCASSPGQADSGANVLTFGAGSRLTVL.

This sequence joins TRBV5-1 and TRBJ1-4; 9 bases agree with TRBD1. This CDR3 is built from 17 residues. Trimming cost V 1 base and J 7 bases; bases outside gene matches: 11. Germline assignment: CDR1 SGHRS and CDR2 YFSETQ. The CDR3 is CASSLWPPGQGGEKLFF. CDR3 nucleotides: TGCGCCAGCAGCTTGTGGCCGCCGGGACAGGGAGGTGAAAAACTGTTTTTT.